The 29 T cell receptor beta chains listed next were all sequenced from one sample in a study of CD4 and CD8 cells across lung adenocarcinoma regions. TCRdb re-called the PCR reads through MiXCR, storing one row per CDR3 protein. The table shows thousands of distinct CDR3 sequences, with 40% to 50% occurring only once. The sequencing sample was made of CD4+ T cells from the margin of a lung tumor. The origin of the receptors is a female donor with lung adenocarcinoma. The CD4 and CD8 labels of this study may be unreliable.

By share, this clonotype counts as medium-sized. This chain joins TRBV7-2 and TRBJ2-1; no firm D call. The J call may be mistaken, given a closer DNA end match to TRBJ2-7. Germline-derived CDR1 and CDR2 are SGHTA and FQGNSA. The CDR3 covers 14 residues. Here the CDR3 DNA reads TGTGCCAGCAGCTTATCGTCGGATCGCAACGAGCAGTACTTC. This gives the protein CASSLSSDRNEQYF.

This clonotype has ten or more counts. The gene calls are TRBV6-1 and TRBJ1-1; TRBD1 aligns across 9 bases. This CDR3 contains 14 residues. Trimming removed 4 bases from V and 4 bases from J; junction bases left unmatched: 4. The germline V gene encodes CDR1 MNHNS and CDR2 SASEGT. Here the CDR3 DNA reads TGTGCCAGCAGTGCCTGGACAGGGGTCACTGAAGCTTTCTTT. It translates to CASSAWTGVTEAFF.

CDR3 sequence: CASSVVRSRGGELFF. CDR3 sequence (DNA): TGTGCCAGCAGTGTGGTTCGGAGCCGGGGTGGGGAACTGTTTTTT. This rearrangement joins TRBV2 to TRBJ1-4; D is unclear. This CDR3 contains 15 residues. The V gene lost 4 bases and the J gene lost 12 bases, with 21 bases spanning the gap. Germline CDR1 SNHLY, CDR2 FYNNEI.

This chain joins TRBV10-3 and TRBJ2-5; D remains ambiguous. The CDR3 loop spans 14 amino acids. Between the trimmed V and J ends, which lost 8 bases and 6 bases, there was a span of 19 bases. Germline CDR1 is ENHRY and CDR2 is SYGVKD. In DNA form, the CDR3 reads TGTGCCATCGCTTTTTTGACGGGCGCGAAGACCCAGTACTTC. Its translation: CAIAFLTGAKTQYF.

Sample share makes this clonotype medium-sized. The gene calls are TRBV6-1 and TRBJ2-3; D not resolved. V gave up 6 bases and J gave up 2 bases, with 12 bases separating them. Germline CDR1 is MNHNS and CDR2 is SASEGT. This CDR3 spans 14 amino acids. CDR3 DNA: TGTGCCAGCAGACTGGACCCATACACAGATACGCAGTATTTT. It codes for CASRLDPYTDTQYF.

The chain has TRBV10-1 and TRBJ2-7; 8 bases line up with TRBD2. The end of the DNA aligns better with TRBJ2-1, so the J call may be wrong. The CDR3 totals 13 residues. Germline V gene lookup returns CDR1 WNHNN and CDR2 SYGVQD (reference sequence). CDR3 loop: CASRREDAYEQFF. In DNA form, the CDR3 reads TGCGCCAGCAGGCGGGAGGACGCCTACGAGCAGTTCTTC.

As concerns this clonotype: A junction end diverges from the germline sequence, so it may reflect a read error. CDR3 loop: CAVTRRGAKNIQYF. CDR3 DNA: TGCGCCGTCACGCGGAGGGGAGCCAAAAACATTCAGTACTTC. The chain carries TRBV10-3 and TRBJ2-4; D is possibly TRBD2 (6 bases). CDR1 and CDR2 from the germline V gene are ENHRY and SYGVKD. The CDR3 extends over 14 amino acids.

By sample share, this clonotype is medium-sized. This sequence joins TRBV6-1 and TRBJ2-1; weak D call: TRBD2 (5 bases). The J call is doubtful: the DNA matches TRBJ2-5 better. In germline, CDR1 is MNHNS, CDR2 SASEGT. CDR3 length: 15 amino acids. The CDR3 loop is CASIGRVDWVETQYF. Written as DNA, the CDR3 is TGTGCCAGCATCGGAAGGGTGGACTGGGTAGAGACCCAGTACTTC.

The chain joins TRBV6-1 to TRBJ2-3, with D possibly being TRBD1 (5 bases). CDR3 size: 14 residues. CDR1 and CDR2 from the germline V gene are MNHNS and SASEGT. The V and J ends lost 5 bases and 1 base respectively, with 10 bases between them. CDR3 amino acids: CASSRSRGTDTQYF. Here the CDR3 DNA reads TGTGCCAGCAGTAGATCCAGGGGCACAGATACGCAGTATTTT.

The chain employs TRBV3-1 and TRBJ2-1; 12 bases map to TRBD2. With V trimmed by 7 bases and J by 7 bases, 8 bases remained unmatched. Germline V gives CDR1 LGHDT, CDR2 YNNKEL (reference sequence). The CDR3 runs to 15 residues. The CDR3 reads CASTRLAGVGNEQFF. CDR3 DNA: TGTGCCAGCACCAGACTAGCGGGAGTGGGGAATGAGCAGTTCTTC.

This clonotype is medium-sized by share. The genes are TRBV11-1 and TRBJ2-1; D could derive from TRBD1 or TRBD2 (5 bases each). This CDR3 contains 16 residues. Germline-derived CDR1 and CDR2 are SGHAT and FQDESV (reference sequence). V lost 2 bases, J lost 7 bases, and 18 bases lay in between. The CDR3 bases are TGTGCCAGCAGCTTAAGGGGCAGGAGGCGTGTGAATGAGCAGTTCTTC. Translation: CASSLRGRRRVNEQFF. Based on the CDR3 plus reference TRBV11-1 and TRBJ2-1, the full variable domain is EAEVAQSPRYKITEKSQAVAFWCDPISGHATLYWYRQILGQGPELLVQFQDESVVDDSQLPKDRFSAERLKGVDSTLKIQPAELGDSAMYLCASSLRGRRRVNEQFFGPGTRLTVL.

The CDR3 DNA sequence: TGTGCCAGCAAAAGACAGGGGGCGCAGTTCTTC. Translating gives CASKRQGAQFF. The chain uses TRBV6-1 and TRBJ2-1, with TRBD1 matching 10 bases. V lost 7 bases and J lost 12; bases outside the gene matches: 3. The CDR3 sequence is 11 residues long. Germline V CDR1 and CDR2: MNHNS, SASEGT.

V is TRBV5-1 and J is TRBJ2-1, with unresolved D. This CDR3 comprises 14 residues. CDR1 SGHRS and CDR2 YFSETQ come from the germline V gene. The CDR3 DNA reads as TGCCGCATCTCGGTCCTGTACTTCACAAACATTCAGTTCTTC. This translates into CRISVLYFTNIQFF.

The chain carries TRBV6-5 and TRBJ2-4; 8 bases map to TRBD2. Germline assignment: CDR1 MNHEY and CDR2 SVGAGI. Unmatched junction bases numbered 7, after V lost 4 bases and J lost 8 bases. The length of the CDR3 is 14 residues. In nucleotides, the CDR3 is TGTGCCAGCAGTTTAACTAGCGGTGGGGACATTCAGTACTTC. Encoded protein: CASSLTSGGDIQYF.

By share of the sample, this clonotype is medium-sized. The rearrangement uses TRBV6-1 and TRBJ1-2, with D perhaps TRBD1 (6 bases). Germline values: CDR1 MNHNS, CDR2 SASEGT. The CDR3 extends over 13 amino acids. Trimming took 5 bases from V and 2 from J, leaving 9 bases between them. CDR3 sequence reads: CASSPQGNYGYTF. The CDR3 region has the DNA TGTGCCAGCAGTCCACAGGGAAACTATGGCTACACCTTC.

The chain is built from TRBV10-1 and TRBJ2-2, with 9 bases fitting TRBD2. The V and J ends lost 5 bases and 8 bases, in that order; junction bases with no gene match: 6. The V gene's germline CDR1 is WNHNN and CDR2 SYGVQD (reference sequence). CDR3 size: 14 residues. This chain's CDR3 is CASSPSLAGGELFF. In DNA, the CDR3 is TGCGCCAGCAGTCCCAGTCTAGCGGGAGGGGAGCTGTTTTTT.

By proportion, this clonotype is medium-sized. DNA of the CDR3: TGTGCCAGCAGTTCCCATTTTCTCGCGGGAGGGTTCACAGATACGCAGTATTTT. Translating it yields CASSSHFLAGGFTDTQYF. The chain joins TRBV27 to TRBJ2-3; 9 nucleotides align to TRBD2. Germline V gene data show CDR1 as MNHEY and CDR2 as SMNVEV (reference sequence). The CDR3 length is 18 residues. After removal of 4 bases from V and 2 bases from J, the junction contained 13 bases not matched to a gene.

V usage is TRBV6-5 and J usage is TRBJ2-4; D is undetermined. V dropped 0 bases and J dropped 0 bases, with 12 bases sitting between them. Germline V CDR1 and CDR2: MNHEY, SVGAGI. The CDR3 has 17 amino acids. The CDR3 DNA reads TGTGCCAGCAGTTACTCGTCCGTTTCCCTAGCCAAAAACATTCAGTACTTC. The encoded protein is CASSYSSVSLAKNIQYF.

This clonotype was observed a handful of times. The V and J genes are TRBV4-1 and TRBJ2-3; 10 bases are a match to TRBD2. The junction had 11 bases not matched to a gene; V was cut back by 3 bases and J by 5 bases. CDR3 length equals 17 residues. The V gene's germline CDR1 is MGHRA and CDR2 YSYEKL. CDR3 protein: CASSQFASGSVQDTQYF. The CDR3 coding sequence is TGCGCCAGCAGCCAGTTCGCTAGCGGGAGTGTGCAAGATACGCAGTATTTT.

This clonotype was found a few times. This chain uses TRBV30 with TRBJ2-1, with TRBD1 matching over 11 bases. The CDR3 is made up of 14 amino acids. V lost 3 bases and J lost 9; bases outside the gene matches: 7. Germline-derived CDR1 and CDR2 are GTSNPN and SVGIG (reference sequence). The CDR3 loop is CAWRKGTGGREQFF. The CDR3 DNA reads as TGTGCCTGGAGGAAAGGGACAGGGGGTCGTGAGCAGTTCTTC.

The V gene is TRBV7-2, the J gene TRBJ2-2; D is possibly TRBD1 (6 bases). The CDR3 covers 16 residues. V shed 3 bases and J shed 2 bases, with 13 bases lying between them. Per the germline V gene, CDR1 is SGHTA and CDR2 is FQGNSA. The CDR3 DNA sequence: TGTGCCAGCAGCTTTGCCCAGGGGATTAACACCGGGGAGCTGTTTTTT. Protein: CASSFAQGINTGELFF.

Details on this clonotype: Lacking the conserved final phenylalanine or tryptophan, this CDR3 likely reflects a read error. The limits of the CDR3 on the DNA are not certain, so only TCRdb's listed CDR3 is given. V and J are TRBV27 and TRBJ2-5; no DNA check was done on the table's D call, TRBD1. CDR1 MNHEY and CDR2 SMNVEV come from the germline V gene (reference sequence). The CDR3 is 15 residues long, counting both termini. The CDR3: CASTDFRTGQETQYS.

This clonotype appeared many times. The gene calls are TRBV6-4 and TRBJ2-3; 11 nucleotides align to TRBD2. Germline CDR1 MRHNA, CDR2 SNTAGT. The CDR3 is 16 residues long. Unmatched junction bases numbered 5, after V lost 0 bases and J lost 6 bases. The CDR3 region is CASSDSTSGGLDTQYF. The DNA of the CDR3 is TGTGCCAGCAGTGACTCTACTAGCGGGGGCCTGGATACGCAGTATTTT.

The chain has TRBV27 and TRBJ2-4; 9 bases are shared with TRBD2. The CDR3 consists of 16 residues. Germline V gives CDR1 MNHEY, CDR2 SMNVEV (reference sequence). Trimming removed 6 bases from V and 13 bases from J; junction bases left unmatched: 19. The CDR3 loop is CASSGRGGVSKNTQYF. CDR3 nucleotide sequence: TGTGCCAGCAGCGGGCGGGGGGGGGTGAGCAAAAACACGCAGTACTTC.

The rearrangement uses TRBV6-5 and TRBJ2-3; D is unclear. This CDR3 contains 14 residues. The V end was cut by 3 bases, the J end by 1 base, with 8 bases between. CDR1 is MNHEY, CDR2 SVGAGI, per germline. The CDR3 sequence: CASSYDWRTDTQYF. The CDR3 DNA sequence: TGTGCCAGCAGTTATGACTGGCGCACAGATACGCAGTATTTT.

The chain is built from TRBV6-1 and TRBJ2-5; TRBD2 aligns across 9 bases. Per the germline V gene, CDR1 is MNHNS and CDR2 is SASEGT. This CDR3 has 16 residues. V lost 5 bases to trimming and J lost 1 base; unmatched junction nucleotides: 8. CDR3 DNA sequence: TGTGCCAGCAGTCGAAAACTAGCGGGTCTCCAAGAGACCCAGTACTTC. Amino acids: CASSRKLAGLQETQYF.

The chain carries TRBV5-1 and TRBJ2-1; TRBD1 aligns across 8 bases. The CDR3 loop spans 15 amino acids. From germline, CDR1 is SGHRS and CDR2 YFSETQ. The J segment lost 1 base and the V segment lost 5 bases, leaving 5 bases of the junction unmatched. CDR3: CASRQGVGSYNEQFF. CDR3 coding DNA: TGCGCCAGCAGACAGGGGGTGGGTTCCTACAATGAGCAGTTCTTC.

On this clonotype itself: Germline and junction disagree at one end, which may indicate a read error. The V and J genes are TRBV3-1 and TRBJ1-1, with 9 bases fitting TRBD1. The CDR3 is 15 residues long. Germline V gives CDR1 LGHDT, CDR2 YNNKEL (reference sequence). CDR3: CASSQRGQGNAEAFF. The CDR3 region has the DNA TGTGCCAGCAGCCAACGCGGACAGGGGAACGCTGAAGCTTTCTTT.

The rearrangement joins TRBV6-1 to TRBJ2-2; 12 nucleotides line up with TRBD2. Germline trimming cut 4 bases from V and 9 bases from J; bases unmatched to any gene: 6. The V gene's germline CDR1 is MNHNS and CDR2 SASEGT. The CDR3 contains 15 residues. In nucleotides, the CDR3 is TGTGCCAGCAGTGCTCTAGCGGGAGGGCGGCGGGAGCTGTTTTTT. Its protein is CASSALAGGRRELFF.